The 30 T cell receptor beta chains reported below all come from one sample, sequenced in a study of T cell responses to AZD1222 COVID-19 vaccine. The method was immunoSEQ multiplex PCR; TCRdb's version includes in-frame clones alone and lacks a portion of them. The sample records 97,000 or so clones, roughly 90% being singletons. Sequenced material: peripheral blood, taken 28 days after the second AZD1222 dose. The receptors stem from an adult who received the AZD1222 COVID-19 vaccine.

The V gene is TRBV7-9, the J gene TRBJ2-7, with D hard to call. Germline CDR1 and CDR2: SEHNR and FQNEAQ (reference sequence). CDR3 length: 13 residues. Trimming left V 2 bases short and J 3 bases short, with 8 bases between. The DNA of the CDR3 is TGTGCCAGCAGCTTATCGGCAGGCTACGAGCAGTACTTC. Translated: CASSLSAGYEQYF.

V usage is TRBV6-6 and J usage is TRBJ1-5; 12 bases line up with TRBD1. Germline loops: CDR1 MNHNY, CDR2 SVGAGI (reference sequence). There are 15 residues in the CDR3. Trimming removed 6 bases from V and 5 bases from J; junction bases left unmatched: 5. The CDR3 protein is CASRRDRGLYQPQHF. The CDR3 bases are TGTGCCAGCAGACGGGACAGGGGGCTATATCAGCCCCAGCATTTT.

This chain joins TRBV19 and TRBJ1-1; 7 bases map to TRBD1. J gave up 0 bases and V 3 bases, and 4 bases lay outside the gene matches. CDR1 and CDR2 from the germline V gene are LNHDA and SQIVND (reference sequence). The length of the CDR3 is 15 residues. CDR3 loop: CASSITGVMNTEAFF. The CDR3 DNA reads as TGTGCCAGTAGTATCACAGGGGTGATGAACACTGAAGCTTTCTTT.

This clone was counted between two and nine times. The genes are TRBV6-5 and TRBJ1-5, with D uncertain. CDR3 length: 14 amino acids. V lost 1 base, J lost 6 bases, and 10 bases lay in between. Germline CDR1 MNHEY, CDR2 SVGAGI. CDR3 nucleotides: TGTGCCAGCAGTTACTTGAGGGATGGTCAGCCCCAGCATTTT. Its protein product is CASSYLRDGQPQHF.

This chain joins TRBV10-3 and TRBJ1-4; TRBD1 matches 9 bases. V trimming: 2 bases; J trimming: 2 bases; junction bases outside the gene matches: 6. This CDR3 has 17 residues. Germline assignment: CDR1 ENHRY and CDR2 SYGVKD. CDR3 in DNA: TGTGCCATCAGTGAGGGGACAGGGCGTAGGACTAATGAAAAACTGTTTTTT. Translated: CAISEGTGRRTNEKLFF.

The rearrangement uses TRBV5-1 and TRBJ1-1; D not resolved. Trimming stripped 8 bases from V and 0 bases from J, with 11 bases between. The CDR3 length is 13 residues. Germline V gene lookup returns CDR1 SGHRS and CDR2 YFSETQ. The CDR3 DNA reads TGCGCCAGTAATGAGGGCATGAACACTGAAGCTTTCTTT. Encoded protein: CASNEGMNTEAFF. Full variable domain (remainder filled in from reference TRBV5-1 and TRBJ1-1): KAGVTQTPRYLIKTRGQQVTLSCSPISGHRSVSWYQQTPGQGLQFLFEYFSETQRNKGNFPGRFSGRQFSNSRSEMNVSTLELGDSALYLCASNEGMNTEAFFGQGTRLTVV.

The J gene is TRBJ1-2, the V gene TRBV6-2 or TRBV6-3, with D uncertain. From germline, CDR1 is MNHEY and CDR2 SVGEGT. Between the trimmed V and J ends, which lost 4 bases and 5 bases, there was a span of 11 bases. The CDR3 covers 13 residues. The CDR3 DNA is TGTGCCAGCAGTTTGGACTCTTCGTATGGCTACACCTTC. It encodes CASSLDSSYGYTF.

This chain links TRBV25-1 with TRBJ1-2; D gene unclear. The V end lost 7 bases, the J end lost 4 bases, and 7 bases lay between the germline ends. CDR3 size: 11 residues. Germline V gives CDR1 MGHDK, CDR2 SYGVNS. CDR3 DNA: TGTGCCAGCATGGACGGCTATGGCTACACCTTC. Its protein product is CASMDGYGYTF.

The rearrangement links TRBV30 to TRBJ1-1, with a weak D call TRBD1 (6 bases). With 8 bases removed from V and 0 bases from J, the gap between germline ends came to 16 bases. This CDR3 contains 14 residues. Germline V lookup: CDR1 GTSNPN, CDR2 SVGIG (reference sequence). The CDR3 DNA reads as TGTGCCCTATCTTCCGGACAGATGAACACTGAAGCTTTCTTT. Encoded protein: CALSSGQMNTEAFF.

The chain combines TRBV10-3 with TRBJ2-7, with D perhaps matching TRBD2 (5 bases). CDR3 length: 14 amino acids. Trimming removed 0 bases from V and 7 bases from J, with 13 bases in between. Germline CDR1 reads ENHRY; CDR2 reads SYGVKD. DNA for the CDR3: TGTGCCATCAGTGAGTCGATAGACCCGGGGGAGCAGTACTTC. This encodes CAISESIDPGEQYF.

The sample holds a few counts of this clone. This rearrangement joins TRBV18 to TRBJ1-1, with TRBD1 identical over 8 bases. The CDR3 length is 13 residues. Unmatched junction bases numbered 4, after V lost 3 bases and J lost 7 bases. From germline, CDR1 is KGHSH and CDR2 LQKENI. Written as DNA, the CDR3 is TGTGCCAGCTCACCGGAAGGACAGGGTGAAGCTTTCTTT. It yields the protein CASSPEGQGEAFF.

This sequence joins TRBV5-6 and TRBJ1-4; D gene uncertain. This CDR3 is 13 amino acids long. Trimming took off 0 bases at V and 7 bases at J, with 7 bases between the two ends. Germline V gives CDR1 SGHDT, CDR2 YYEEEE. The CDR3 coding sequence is TGTGCCAGCAGCTTGGACCGGGGTGAAAAACTGTTTTTT. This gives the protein CASSLDRGEKLFF. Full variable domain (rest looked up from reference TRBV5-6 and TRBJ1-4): DAGVTQSPTHLIKTRGQQVTLRCSPKSGHDTVSWYQQALGQGPQFIFQYYEEEERQRGNFPDRFSGHQFPNYSSELNVNALLLGDSALYLCASSLDRGEKLFFGSGTQLSVL.

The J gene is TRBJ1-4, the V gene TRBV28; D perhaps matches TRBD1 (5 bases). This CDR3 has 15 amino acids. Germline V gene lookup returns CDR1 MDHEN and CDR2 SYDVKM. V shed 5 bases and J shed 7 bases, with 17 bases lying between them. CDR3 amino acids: CASSRTRASTEKLFF. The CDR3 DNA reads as TGTGCCAGCAGTCGTACCAGGGCTTCTACTGAAAAACTGTTTTTT.

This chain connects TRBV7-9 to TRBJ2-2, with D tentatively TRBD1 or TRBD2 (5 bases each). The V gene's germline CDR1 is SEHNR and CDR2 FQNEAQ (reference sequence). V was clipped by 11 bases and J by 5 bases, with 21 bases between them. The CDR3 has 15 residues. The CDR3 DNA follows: TGTGCCGCCAAAGAGGCAGGGAGAGGAACCGGGGAGCTGTTTTTT. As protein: CAAKEAGRGTGELFF.

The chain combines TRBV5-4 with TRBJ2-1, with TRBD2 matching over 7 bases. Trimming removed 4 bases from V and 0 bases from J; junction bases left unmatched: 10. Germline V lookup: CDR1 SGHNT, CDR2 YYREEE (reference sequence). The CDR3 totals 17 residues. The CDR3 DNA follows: TGTGCCAGCAGCGGTGGAGCGGGACTGAGCTCCTACAATGAGCAGTTCTTC. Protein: CASSGGAGLSSYNEQFF.

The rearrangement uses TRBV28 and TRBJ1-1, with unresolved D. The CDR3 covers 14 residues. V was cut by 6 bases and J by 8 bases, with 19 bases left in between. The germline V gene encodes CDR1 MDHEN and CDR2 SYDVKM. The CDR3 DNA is TGTGCCAGCAGGCCTTTTCGGGTCGCGAGAGAAGCTTTCTTT. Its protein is CASRPFRVAREAFF.

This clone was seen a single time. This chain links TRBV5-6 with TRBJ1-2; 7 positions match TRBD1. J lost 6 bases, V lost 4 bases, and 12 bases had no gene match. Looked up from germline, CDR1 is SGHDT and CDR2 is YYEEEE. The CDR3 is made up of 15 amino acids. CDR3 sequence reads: CASSPLGRGLDGYTF. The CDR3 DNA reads TGTGCCAGCAGCCCGTTAGGGAGGGGGCTCGATGGCTACACCTTC.

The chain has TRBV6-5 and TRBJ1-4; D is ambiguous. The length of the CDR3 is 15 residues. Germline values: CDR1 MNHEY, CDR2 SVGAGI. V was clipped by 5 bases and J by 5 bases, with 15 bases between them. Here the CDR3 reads CASSTGRRNNEKLFF. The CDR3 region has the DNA TGTGCCAGCAGTACCGGTCGGAGGAACAATGAAAAACTGTTTTTT.

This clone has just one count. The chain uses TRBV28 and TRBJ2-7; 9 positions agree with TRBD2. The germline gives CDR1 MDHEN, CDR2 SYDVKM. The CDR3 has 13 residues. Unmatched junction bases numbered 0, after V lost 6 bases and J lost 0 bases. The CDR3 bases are TGTGCCAGCAGGACTAGCGGCTCCTACGAGCAGTACTTC. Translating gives CASRTSGSYEQYF.

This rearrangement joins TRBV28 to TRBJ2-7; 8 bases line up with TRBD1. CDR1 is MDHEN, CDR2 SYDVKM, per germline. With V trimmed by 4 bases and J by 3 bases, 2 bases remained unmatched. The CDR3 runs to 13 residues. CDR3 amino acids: CASSSGQGYEQYF. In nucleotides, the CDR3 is TGTGCCAGCAGTTCCGGACAGGGCTACGAGCAGTACTTC.

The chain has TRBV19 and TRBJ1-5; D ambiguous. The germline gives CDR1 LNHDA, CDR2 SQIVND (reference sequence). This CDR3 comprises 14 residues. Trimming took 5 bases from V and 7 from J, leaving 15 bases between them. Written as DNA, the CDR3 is TGTGCCAGTAGTCTCGGTTTAGGCAGCCAGCCCCAGCATTTT. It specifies CASSLGLGSQPQHF.

The DNA of the CDR3 is TGTGCCAGCAGTTCACAGGGCACTGAAGCTTTCTTT. Amino acids: CASSSQGTEAFF. V and J are TRBV12-3 or TRBV12-4 and TRBJ1-1; tentatively, D is TRBD1 (6 bases). This CDR3 region has 12 residues. The V gene lost 4 bases and the J gene lost 4 bases, with 7 bases spanning the gap.

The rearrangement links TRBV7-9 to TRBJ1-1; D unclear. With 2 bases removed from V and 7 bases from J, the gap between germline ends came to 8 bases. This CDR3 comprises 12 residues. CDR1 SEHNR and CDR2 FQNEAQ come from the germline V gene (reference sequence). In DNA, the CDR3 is TGTGCCAGCAGCTTAATTTCGAGTGAAGCTTTCTTT. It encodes CASSLISSEAFF.

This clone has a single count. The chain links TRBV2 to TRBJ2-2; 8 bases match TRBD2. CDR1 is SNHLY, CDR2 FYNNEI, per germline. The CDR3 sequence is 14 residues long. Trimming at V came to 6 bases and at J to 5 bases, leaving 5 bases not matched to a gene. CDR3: CASSARGRTGELFF. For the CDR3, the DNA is TGTGCCAGCAGCGCCCGCGGGAGGACCGGGGAGCTGTTTTTT.

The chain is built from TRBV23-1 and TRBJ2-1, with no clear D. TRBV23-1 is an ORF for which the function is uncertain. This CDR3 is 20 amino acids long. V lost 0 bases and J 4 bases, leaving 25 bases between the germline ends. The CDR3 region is CASSQSKMLTPSDQYNEQFF. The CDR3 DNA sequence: TGCGCCAGCAGTCAATCTAAAATGTTAACCCCCTCCGACCAATACAATGAGCAGTTCTTC.

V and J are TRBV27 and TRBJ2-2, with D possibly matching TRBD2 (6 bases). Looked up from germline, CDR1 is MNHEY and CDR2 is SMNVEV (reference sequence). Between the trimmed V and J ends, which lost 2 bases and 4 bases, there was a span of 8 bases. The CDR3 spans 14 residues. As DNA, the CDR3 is TGTGCCAGCAGTTTACAGGGAGGCACCGGGGAGCTGTTTTTT. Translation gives CASSLQGGTGELFF.

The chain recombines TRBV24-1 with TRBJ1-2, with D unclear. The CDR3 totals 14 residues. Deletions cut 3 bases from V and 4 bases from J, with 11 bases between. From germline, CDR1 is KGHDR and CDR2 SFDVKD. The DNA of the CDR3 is TGTGCCACCAGTGATCACGGGAGGTCCTATGGCTACACCTTC. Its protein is CATSDHGRSYGYTF.

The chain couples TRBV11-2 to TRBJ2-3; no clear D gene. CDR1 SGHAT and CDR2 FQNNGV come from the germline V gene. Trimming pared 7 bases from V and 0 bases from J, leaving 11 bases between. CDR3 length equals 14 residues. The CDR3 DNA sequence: TGTGCCAGCAAGATGAGGCCCAGCACAGATACGCAGTATTTT. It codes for CASKMRPSTDTQYF. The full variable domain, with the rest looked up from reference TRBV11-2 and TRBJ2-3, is EAGVAQSPRYKIIEKRQSVAFWCNPISGHATLYWYQQILGQGPKLLIQFQNNGVVDDSQLPKDRFSAERLKGVDSTLKIQPAKLEDSAVYLCASKMRPSTDTQYFGPGTRLTVL.

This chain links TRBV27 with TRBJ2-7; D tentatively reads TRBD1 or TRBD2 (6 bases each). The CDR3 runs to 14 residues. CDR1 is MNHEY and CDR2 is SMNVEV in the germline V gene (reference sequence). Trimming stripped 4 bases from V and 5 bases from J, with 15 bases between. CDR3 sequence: CASSSGGRENEQYF. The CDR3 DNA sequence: TGTGCCAGCAGTTCCGGGGGCAGGGAGAACGAGCAGTACTTC.

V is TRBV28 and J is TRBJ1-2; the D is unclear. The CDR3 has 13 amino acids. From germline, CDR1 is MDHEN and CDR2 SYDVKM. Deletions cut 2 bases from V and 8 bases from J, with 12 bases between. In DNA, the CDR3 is TGTGCCAGCAGTTTAATAACATTAAGCGGCTACACCTTC. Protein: CASSLITLSGYTF.